This T cell receptor (beta chain) was profiled in a study of early T cells in non-severe SARS-CoV-2 infection. TCRdb independently ran MiXCR on the 5' RACE reads; one entry per CDR3 protein. The table has roughly 12,000 distinct CDR3 sequences, around 5% seen once. There are many counts of this clonotype. CDR3 size: 13 residues. Trimming shortened V by 4 bases and J by 4 bases, and 8 bases separated the two germline ends. Germline lookup yields CDR1 SQVTM and CDR2 ANQGSEA. The sample consisted of whole blood. The TCR comes from an adult who was a healthcare worker with PCR-confirmed SARS-CoV-2 infection or an uninfected control (not recorded which). The chain recombines TRBV29-1 with TRBJ2-6; unclear D gene. The CDR3 sequence is CSVVRRGANVLTF. In nucleotides, the CDR3 is TGCAGCGTTGTGAGGCGAGGGGCCAACGTCCTGACTTTC.